This record looks at one T cell receptor beta chain sequence and its context. Antigen: not known. Data came from immunoSEQ multiplex PCR; TCRdb stores just in-frame clones and leaves some out. The sample contains around 12,000 clones, roughly 80% of which appear only once. The data stem from a study of STAT3 mutations in large granular lymphocyte leukemia. Whole-study context: Over half of T-LGLL patients had one or more immunosuppressive regimens. Study-wide points: In T-cell large granular lymphocyte leukemia, about half of patients showed multiple immunodominant subclonotypes.

V was pared by 6 bases and J by 4 bases, with 4 bases of the junction left unmatched. The CDR3 runs to 15 residues. The V gene's germline CDR1 is SEHNR and CDR2 FQNEAQ (reference sequence). Sequenced material: peripheral blood mononuclear cells. The rearrangement joins TRBV7-9 to TRBJ2-1, with 12 bases matching TRBD2. The sequence derives from a man aged 60 to 69 with T-cell large granular lymphocyte leukemia. Some clones in this sample may be carry-over from other donors' samples. For the CDR3, the DNA is TGTGCCAGCAGTTTGCTAGCGGGAGGGTACAATGAGCAGTTCTTC. Translating it yields CASSLLAGGYNEQFF.